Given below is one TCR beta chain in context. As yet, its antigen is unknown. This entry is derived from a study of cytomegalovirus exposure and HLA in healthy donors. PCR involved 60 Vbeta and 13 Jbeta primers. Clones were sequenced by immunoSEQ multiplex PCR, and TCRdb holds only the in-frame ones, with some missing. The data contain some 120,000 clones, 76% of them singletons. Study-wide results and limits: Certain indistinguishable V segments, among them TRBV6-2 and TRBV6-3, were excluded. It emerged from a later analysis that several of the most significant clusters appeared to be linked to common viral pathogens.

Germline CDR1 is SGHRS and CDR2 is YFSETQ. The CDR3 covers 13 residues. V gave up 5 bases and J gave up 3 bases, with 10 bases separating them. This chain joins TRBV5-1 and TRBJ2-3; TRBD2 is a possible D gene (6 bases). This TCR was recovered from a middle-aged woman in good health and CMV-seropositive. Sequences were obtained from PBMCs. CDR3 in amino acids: CASRPGATDTQYF. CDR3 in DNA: TGCGCCAGCAGACCGGGAGCGACAGATACGCAGTATTTT.